This T cell receptor (beta chain) emerged from a study of T cells in Graves' hyperthyroidism and ophthalmopathy. A Clinical Activity Score of at least 3, a NOSPECS grade of at least 4 and a duration under 3 months were recorded in the ophthalmopathy patients. Study-wide points: From stable hyperthyroidism, ophthalmopathy was separated by a 13 V-J model.

This CDR3 spans 16 amino acids. V lost 5 bases to trimming and J lost 4 bases; unmatched junction nucleotides: 9. The germline V gene has CDR1 SGHTA and CDR2 FQGTGA. Amplification of TCR beta CDR3 regions was performed using RNA transcripts as template. A first-round RT-PCR of the TCR CDR3 used the HTBI primer set. TCRdb itself ran the multiplex PCR reads through MiXCR, one entry per CDR3 protein. Altogether roughly 600,000 distinct CDR3 sequences are present, 14% being singletons, with the ten largest covering around 13%. This clonotype was found many times. Antigen unknown. The V call is TRBV7-3, the J call TRBJ1-1; 11 bases agree with TRBD1. This clonotype originated in a woman aged 45 to 65 with Graves' ophthalmopathy. Specimen: blood. CDR3 sequence reads: CASSRGQGALGTEAFF. The CDR3 coding sequence is TGTGCCAGCAGCCGTGGACAGGGGGCGCTGGGCACTGAAGCTTTCTTT. The full variable domain, its missing parts supplied by reference TRBV7-3 and TRBJ1-1, is GAGVSQTPSNKVTEKGKYVELRCDPISGHTALYWYRQSLGQGPEFLIYFQGTGAADDSGLPNDRFFAVRPEGSVSTLKIQRTERGDSAVYLCASSRGQGALGTEAFFGQGTRLTVV.